This is a list of T cell receptor beta chains from one sample in a study of human T cells and chemical hapten exposure. TCRdb re-called the RACE reads with MiXCR, one entry per CDR3 protein. The data contain under 200,000 distinct CDR3 sequences, about 14% of them seen just once; the ten biggest clones take up 1.7%. This specimen consisted of whole blood, obtained in connection with sensitization to the hapten diphenylcyclopropenone (DPC). The receptors here all came from a woman aged 30 to 39 with alopecia areata. Some clones in this sample may be carry-over from other donors' samples. Each CDR3 is given without its conserved first and last residue. The order of the fields is clone size, V gene, CDR3 protein. Some rows mark clone size as missing; the rest say once, few, many or name a class of expanded clone.

clone_size: few; v_call: TRBV30; cdr3_aa: AWSRGDLYEQY
clone_size: few; v_call: TRBV6-5; cdr3_aa: ASSFSGAPQETQY
clone_size: many; v_call: TRBV6-2/TRBV6-3; cdr3_aa: ASSRQVATGELF
clone_size: few; v_call: TRBV29-1; cdr3_aa: SVGRNFEAF
clone_size: few; v_call: TRBV28; cdr3_aa: ASAGGRENYGYT
clone_size: few; v_call: TRBV29-1; cdr3_aa: SVREGYEQY
clone_size: few; v_call: TRBV28; cdr3_aa: ASSSRAGGKETQY
clone_size: .; v_call: TRBV7-2; cdr3_aa: ASSLVSGPTDTQY
clone_size: .; v_call: TRBV20-1; cdr3_aa: SAGRGQLSSYEQY
clone_size: .; v_call: TRBV7-2; cdr3_aa: ASSEGVVTEAF
clone_size: .; v_call: TRBV29-1; cdr3_aa: SARQTARSYNEQF
clone_size: .; v_call: TRBV3-1; cdr3_aa: ASSQVMDYGYT
clone_size: .; v_call: TRBV10-1; cdr3_aa: ASSDLPTSGEQF
clone_size: once; v_call: TRBV20-1; cdr3_aa: SAIKRGYSYEQY
clone_size: .; v_call: TRBV6-2/TRBV6-3; cdr3_aa: ASSPPVGTGENEKLF
clone_size: few; v_call: TRBV20-1; cdr3_aa: SATLIAGNTEAF
clone_size: few; v_call: TRBV7-9; cdr3_aa: ASSLVRTGTGYT
clone_size: many; v_call: TRBV7-8; cdr3_aa: ASSFRTGGPGELF
clone_size: .; v_call: TRBV7-2; cdr3_aa: ASSLAGRRGYT
clone_size: many; v_call: TRBV29-1; cdr3_aa: SATGTDQETQY
clone_size: few; v_call: TRBV2; cdr3_aa: ASSAQPGTGEETQY
clone_size: .; v_call: TRBV15; cdr3_aa: ATSPRPRGSNQPQH
clone_size: few; v_call: TRBV27; cdr3_aa: ASRPGLSYEQY
clone_size: many; v_call: TRBV29-1; cdr3_aa: SVGTGQGISYEQY
clone_size: .; v_call: TRBV20-1; cdr3_aa: SASPGSTDTQY
clone_size: many; v_call: TRBV14; cdr3_aa: ASSPRESWGSNTEAF
clone_size: .; v_call: TRBV5-1; cdr3_aa: ASSREGMNTEAF
clone_size: .; v_call: TRBV29-1; cdr3_aa: SVASGTGGTGELF
clone_size: few; v_call: TRBV27; cdr3_aa: ASSLQVGDTQY
clone_size: many; v_call: TRBV12-3/TRBV12-4; cdr3_aa: ASSLQGRETEAF
clone_size: .; v_call: TRBV7-6; cdr3_aa: ASSKFSGEWNTEAF